Here is one T cell receptor (beta chain) with its context. Antigen specificity is unknown. The authors made TCR beta cDNA from approximately 500 ng total RNA with a constant-region primer. Libraries of TCR beta came from three nested multiplex PCR rounds with slightly modified ARM-PCR. For 10 cycles apiece, the opening two PCR rounds ran with TRBV1-TRBV30 forward primers and a C-beta reverse primer. In TCRdb, the multiplex PCR reads were re-called with MiXCR into one record per CDR3 protein. The repertoire includes about 300,000 distinct CDR3 sequences, 65% of them detected once, and roughly 9% sits in the top ten. Unsorted whole blood supplied the blood RNA, and germline DNA was isolated too. CDR1 is SGHVS, CDR2 FQNEAQ, per germline. The V and J ends lost 4 bases and 6 bases respectively, with 25 bases between them. This CDR3 comprises 17 residues. This record comes from a study of tumor-infiltrating lymphocytes in primary liver carcinoma. Study summary: Between roughly 4.2 and 10 cm across, the tumors were all of stage T1-T3 N0M0. Sequencing of the samples generated roughly 3.65 to 8 million productive TCRbeta reads, with similar yields across tissue types. Study-wide findings and caveats: Bulk unsorted material prevented CD4+ and CD8+ repertoire comparison. Tumors significantly exceeded blood in top-250-clone fraction (p = 0.039).

The TCR originated in a middle-aged man with primary liver carcinoma and hepatitis B virus infection. The chain employs TRBV7-8 and TRBJ2-7; TRBD2 might be the D (6 bases). Sequenced sample: peripheral blood. In DNA, the CDR3 is TGTGCCAGCAGCTCCCAGCTCGGGGGAAACGCCCTAATCGAGCAGTACTTC. The encoded protein is CASSSQLGGNALIEQYF.